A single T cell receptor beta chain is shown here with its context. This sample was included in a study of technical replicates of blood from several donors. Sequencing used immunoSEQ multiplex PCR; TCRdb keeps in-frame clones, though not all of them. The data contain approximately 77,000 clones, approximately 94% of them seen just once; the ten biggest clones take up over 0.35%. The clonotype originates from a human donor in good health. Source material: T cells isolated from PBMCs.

CDR3 in amino acids: CASRDRGEGTGELFF. The CDR3 DNA reads TGTGCCAGCCGGGACAGGGGCGAAGGCACCGGGGAGCTGTTTTTT. This chain links TRBV2 with TRBJ2-2; 10 bases align to TRBD1. This CDR3 region has 15 residues. The V gene end was trimmed by 8 bases and the J gene end by 4 bases; junction bases not matched to a gene: 7. CDR1 is SNHLY, CDR2 FYNNEI, per germline.